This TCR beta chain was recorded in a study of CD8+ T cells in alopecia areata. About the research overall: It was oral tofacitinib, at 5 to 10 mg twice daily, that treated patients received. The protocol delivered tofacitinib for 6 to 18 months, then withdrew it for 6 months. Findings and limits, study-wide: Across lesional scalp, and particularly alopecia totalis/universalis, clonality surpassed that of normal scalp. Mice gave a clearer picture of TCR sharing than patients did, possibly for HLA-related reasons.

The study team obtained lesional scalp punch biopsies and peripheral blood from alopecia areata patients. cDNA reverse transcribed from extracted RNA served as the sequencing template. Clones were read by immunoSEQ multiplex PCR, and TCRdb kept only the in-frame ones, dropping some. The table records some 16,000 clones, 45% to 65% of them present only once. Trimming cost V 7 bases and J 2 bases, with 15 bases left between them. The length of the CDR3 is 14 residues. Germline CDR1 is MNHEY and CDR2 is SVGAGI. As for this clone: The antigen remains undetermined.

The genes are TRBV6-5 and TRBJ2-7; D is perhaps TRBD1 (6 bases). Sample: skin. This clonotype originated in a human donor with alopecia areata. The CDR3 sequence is CASTRGLVAYEQYF. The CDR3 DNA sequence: TGTGCCAGCACCAGGGGATTGGTTGCCTACGAGCAGTACTTC.